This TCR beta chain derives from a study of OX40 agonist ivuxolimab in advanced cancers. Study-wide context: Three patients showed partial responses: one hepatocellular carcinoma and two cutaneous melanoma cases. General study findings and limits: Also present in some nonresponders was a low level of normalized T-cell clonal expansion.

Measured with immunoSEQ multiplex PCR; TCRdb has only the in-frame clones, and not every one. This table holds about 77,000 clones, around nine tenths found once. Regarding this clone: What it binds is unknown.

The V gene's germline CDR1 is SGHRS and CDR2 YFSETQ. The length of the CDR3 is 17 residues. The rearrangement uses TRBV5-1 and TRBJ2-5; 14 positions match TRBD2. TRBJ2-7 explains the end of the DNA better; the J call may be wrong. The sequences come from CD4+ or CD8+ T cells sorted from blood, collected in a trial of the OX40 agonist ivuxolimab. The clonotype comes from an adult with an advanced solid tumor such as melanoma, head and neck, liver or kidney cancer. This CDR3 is CASSLGLAGGASYEQYF. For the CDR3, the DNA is TGCGCCAGCAGCTTGGGACTAGCGGGAGGGGCCTCCTACGAGCAGTACTTC.